The rows below give T cell receptor beta chains drawn from one sample of a study of blood T cell repertoires in COVID-19. The data were produced by immunoSEQ multiplex PCR, yet TCRdb's version contains in-frame clones alone and is incomplete. There are 95,000 to 100,000 clones in the sample; about 85% occur only once, and more than 1.5% lies in the top ten. The sample consisted of peripheral blood. The receptors were gathered from a woman aged 70 to 79 with active or convalescent COVID-19. CDR3s include the opening cysteine and the closing phenylalanine or tryptophan. The D gene is left open where the match is weak. Size tells how often a clone was seen (once, few, many) or the class of an expanded clone, and some rows leave it out.

j_call: TRBJ2-3
v_call: TRBV7-2
d_call: .
clone_size: few
cdr3_nt: TGTGCCAGCAGCTTAGCCGGACAGTCTAGGGATACGCAGTATTTT
cdr3_aa: CASSLAGQSRDTQYF

j_call: TRBJ2-3
v_call: TRBV19
d_call: .
clone_size: .
cdr3_nt: TGTGCCAGTAGTACACAGGAGGATACGCAGTATTTT
cdr3_aa: CASSTQEDTQYF

j_call: TRBJ1-3
v_call: TRBV18
d_call: .
clone_size: .
cdr3_nt: TGTGCCAGCTCAACCACAGAATCTGGAAACACCATATATTTT
cdr3_aa: CASSTTESGNTIYF

j_call: TRBJ2-2
v_call: TRBV3-1/TRBV3-2
d_call: .
clone_size: .
cdr3_nt: TGTGCCAGCAGCCAATTTTCCGGTTCGAACACCGGGGAGCTGTTTTTT
cdr3_aa: CASSQFSGSNTGELFF

j_call: TRBJ2-3
v_call: TRBV4-2
d_call: TRBD2
clone_size: once
cdr3_nt: TGTGCCAGCAGCCAAGTCCTAGCGGGAAACACAGATACGCAGTATTTT
cdr3_aa: CASSQVLAGNTDTQYF

j_call: TRBJ1-1
v_call: TRBV14
d_call: TRBD1
clone_size: .
cdr3_nt: TGTGCCAGCAGGTCGACAGGGAGTGGCACTGAAGCTTTCTTT
cdr3_aa: CASRSTGSGTEAFF

j_call: TRBJ2-5
v_call: TRBV18
d_call: TRBD1
clone_size: .
cdr3_nt: TGTGCCAGCTCACCACCTTACGACAGGGAAGAGACCCAGTACTTC
cdr3_aa: CASSPPYDREETQYF

j_call: TRBJ1-2
v_call: TRBV5-1
d_call: TRBD1
clone_size: .
cdr3_nt: TGCGCCAGCAGCTCGGACAGGGGGTTTAACTATGGCTACACCTTC
cdr3_aa: CASSSDRGFNYGYTF

j_call: TRBJ2-7
v_call: TRBV27
d_call: .
clone_size: .
cdr3_nt: TGTGCCAGCAGACTATTAGGGGGTTACGAGCAGTACTTC
cdr3_aa: CASRLLGGYEQYF

j_call: TRBJ1-6
v_call: TRBV3-1/TRBV3-2
d_call: TRBD1
clone_size: .
cdr3_nt: TGTGCCAGCGGACAGGGAAAGGATTCACCCCTCCACTTT
cdr3_aa: CASGQGKDSPLHF

j_call: TRBJ1-2
v_call: TRBV15
d_call: .
clone_size: .
cdr3_nt: TGTGCCACCAGCAGAGTCCGGGGACTTAGGCAGGGACCTGGCTACACCTTC
cdr3_aa: CATSRVRGLRQGPGYTF

j_call: TRBJ1-6
v_call: TRBV5-5
d_call: .
clone_size: .
cdr3_nt: TGTGCCAGCAGCTTAGGACAGTTCAGCGATTCACCCCTCCACTTT
cdr3_aa: CASSLGQFSDSPLHF

j_call: TRBJ2-1
v_call: TRBV19
d_call: .
clone_size: .
cdr3_nt: TGTGCCAGTAGACCTAGGGGCACCTCCTACAATGAGCAGTTCTTC
cdr3_aa: CASRPRGTSYNEQFF

j_call: TRBJ1-3
v_call: TRBV27
d_call: .
clone_size: .
cdr3_nt: TGTGCCAGCAGCATCAGGGAAGTTGGGGACACCATATATTTT
cdr3_aa: CASSIREVGDTIYF

j_call: TRBJ2-2
v_call: TRBV5-1
d_call: TRBD1
clone_size: .
cdr3_nt: TGCGCCAGCAGCTTGGCCGTGGACAGGGGTTCAGGGGAGCTGTTTTTT
cdr3_aa: CASSLAVDRGSGELFF

j_call: TRBJ1-3
v_call: TRBV11-2
d_call: .
clone_size: .
cdr3_nt: TGTGCCAGCAGCTTGGAAAGGGGATACGGAAACACCATATATTTT
cdr3_aa: CASSLERGYGNTIYF